This T cell receptor (beta chain) was obtained from a study of T cell repertoires in cytomegalovirus infection. Using its own MiXCR run on the reads, TCRdb lists one record per CDR3 protein. The data show around 300,000 distinct CDR3 sequences, under 25% seen once. This clonotype was recorded at least ten times. The antigen remains unidentified. The starting material was cultured PBMCs, obtained from culture after CMV antigen stimulation. The clonotype originates from a human donor in good health (CMV status not recorded). Some clones in this sample may be carry-over from other donors' samples.

The CDR3 spells CASSLAGGLGNEQFF. CDR3 DNA: TGTGCCAGCAGTTTAGCGGGAGGGCTTGGGAATGAGCAGTTCTTC. This rearrangement joins TRBV25-1 to TRBJ2-1; 11 bases line up with TRBD2. V was clipped by 5 bases and J by 7 bases; unmatched bases: 7. The germline V gene has CDR1 MGHDK and CDR2 SYGVNS. The CDR3 has 15 residues.